This record concerns one T cell receptor (beta chain) sequence. The antigen remains undetermined. PCR primers comprised 60 Vbeta and 13 Jbeta primers. Profiling relied on immunoSEQ multiplex PCR, and the TCRdb table lists in-frame clones only, not all of them. The table lists around 99,000 clones, roughly 69% of them singletons. The sample originates from a study of cytomegalovirus exposure and HLA in healthy donors. General study findings and limits: Earlier findings revealed that most TCR beta V segments proved productive either about 87% or about 30% of the time. Rare TCR sequences predominated, though certain public TCRs were found in many donors. It was approximately 150 TCR beta chains that were listed as cytomegalovirus-associated.

CDR1 is LNHNV, CDR2 YYDKDF, per germline (reference sequence). V gave up 3 bases and J gave up 9 bases; unmatched junction bases: 3. The CDR3 is 14 residues long. These donors counted as nominally healthy when sampled, but unrecorded immune exposures were likely. The sequencing sample was made of PBMCs. The receptor was derived from a woman aged 70-85 years in good health and CMV-seropositive. The chain uses TRBV15 and TRBJ1-6; TRBD1 matches 9 bases. The CDR3 nucleotides are TGTGCCACCAGCAGCCGGGACAGGGCTTCACCCCTCCACTTT. Translation: CATSSRDRASPLHF.